This T cell receptor beta chain was identified during a study of neoadjuvant anti-PD-1 for oral cavity cancer. Most PBMC samples had 480 ng input DNA in six replicates. The table came from immunoSEQ multiplex PCR; TCRdb's copy has only in-frame clones and leaves some out. The table shows approximately 67,000 clones, with about four fifths occurring only once. The origin of this receptor is a person aged 35 to 85 with oral cavity squamous cell carcinoma. Sequenced material: PBMCs, taken before nivolumab (anti-PD-1) treatment.

The DNA of the CDR3 is TGTGCCAGCAGTTTAGGTGTCAGCTACTCTGGAAACACCATATATTTT. Amino acid sequence: CASSLGVSYSGNTIYF. This rearrangement joins TRBV28 to TRBJ1-3; D gene unclear. Germline values: CDR1 MDHEN, CDR2 SYDVKM. CDR3 length: 16 amino acids. V was clipped by 2 bases and J by 0 bases, with 11 bases between them. The whole variable domain, filled in from reference TRBV28 and TRBJ1-3, reads DVKVTQSSRYLVKRTGEKVFLECVQDMDHENMFWYRQDPGLGLRLIYFSYDVKMKEKGDIPEGYSVSREKKERFSLILESASTNQTSMYLCASSLGVSYSGNTIYFGEGSWLTVV.